This TCR beta chain was documented in a study of T cell repertoires in cytomegalovirus infection. The CDR3 is 14 amino acids. The V gene end was trimmed by 6 bases and the J gene end by 4 bases; junction bases not matched to a gene: 8. Germline V gene data show CDR1 as MNHEY and CDR2 as SVGEGT. In regard to this clonotype: The antigen is not known.

TCRdb reprocessed the reads via MiXCR and lists one record per CDR3 protein. The sample has under 850,000 distinct CDR3 sequences, roughly 36% seen once. The rearrangement uses TRBV6-2 or TRBV6-3 and TRBJ1-2; 7 nucleotides align to TRBD1. The source of this sequence is a human donor in good health (CMV status not recorded). Some clones in this sample may be carry-over from other donors' samples. Material: cultured PBMCs, obtained from culture after CMV antigen stimulation. In DNA, the CDR3 is TGTGCCAGCAGGCAACAGGGGATCGGCTATGGCTACACCTTC. This gives the protein CASRQQGIGYGYTF.